This T cell receptor beta chain was sequenced for a study of molecular identifiers for immune sequencing clone quantification (dated by TCRdb to 2017 to 2018). Regarding the study in general: In a replicate experiment, RNA from roughly 20,000 or 100,000 naive CD8 T cells was split into five aliquots, four of which were sequenced. This methods study used CD8 T cells to benchmark TCR RNA copy counting and molecular-identifier clustering-based TCR repertoire sequencing (MIDCIRS).

Libraries came from PCR. TCRdb shows the sequencer as Illumina HiSeq 4000. Bulk TCR libraries were made following a previously described method, with the TCR primers given in Table S5. The Qiagen AllPrep DNA/RNA kit was used to purify total RNA. Before analysis, reads from multiple sequencing runs of one library were combined. On the study's bioinformatics: Reads were retained only if an exact TCR constant sequence was present, and the retained reads were trimmed to 150 nt and grouped according to their 12-nt molecular barcodes. Within each barcode group, reads were sub-clustered at a 15% Levenshtein threshold, and quality-weighted consensus sequences were built per RNA molecule. Non-functional sequences were discarded, and so were lower-count sequences lying one edit away from another sequence. Based on a fit of two negative binomial distributions, barcode sub-clusters having less than 20% of the maximum read count were discarded. Starting from the raw public reads, TCRdb applied fastp trimming at Q25, assembled clones with MiXCR and retained in-frame beta chains. CDR3 protein sequences are deduplicated, and each keeps its most common genes and DNA. TCRdb assigned the V and J calls; the authors' analysis was not used. Counted in this sample were about 640,000 distinct CDR3 sequences; approximately 20% of them appeared once. The ten largest clonotypes hold roughly 0.83% of the sample.

CDR1 and CDR2 are read off the germline V gene (reference sequence) as SEHNR and FQNEAQ. Its CDR3 holds 16 amino acids, cysteine through phenylalanine. The retained sequence is limited to the CDR3, 48 bases, with the frame set at the first base. Naive CD8 T cell libraries were made from 20,000 to 1,000,000 sorted cells using 10%, 30% or 50% of purified RNA. On a BD FACSAria II, naive CD8 T cells were FACS-sorted as CD8+CD4-CCR7+CD45RA+ and collected into RLT Plus buffer. To test detection sensitivity, Jurkat RNA equivalent to roughly eleven TCR copies was spiked into samples of about 19,000-1,000,000 naive CD8 T cells. CD8 T cells were enriched using RosetteSep CD8+ T Cell Enrichment Cocktail and Ficoll-Paque, and the enriched cells then underwent ACK red cell lysis. A note on this clonotype: Its antigen specificity is not known. A much larger clone lies one base from this, so it may be a read error.

Overall study results and their limits: Naive libraries contained spiked-in Jurkat TCR RNA (approximately ten copies' worth), which is not part of the donor repertoire. Highly expanded clone sizes could be underestimated if identical TCR molecules share a barcode. When barcode sub-clustering was omitted, TCR diversity was inflated by chimeric consensus sequences, with chimeras reaching as high as 47%. A single cell's worth of spiked-in Jurkat TCR RNA was reported detectable even among one million naive CD8 T cells. In CMV-specific effector cells, clones with more than 20 RNA copies accounted for over 97% of molecules, whereas in naive cells such clones accounted for under 1%. Modeling estimated 3 to 3.5 recovered TCR RNA copies per cell, compared with about 10 by digital PCR, which implies 25% to 30% capture efficiency.

The chain uses TRBV7-9 and TRBJ2-1, with 11 bases in between that match TRBD2. This clonotype was sampled from a human donor in good health. Some libraries in this study had Jurkat cell RNA spiked in. Sample: naive CD8+ T cells from blood, with Jurkat cell RNA spiked in. This specimen's cell subset or site label, per the study, means: FACS-sorted CD8+CD4-CCR7+CD45RA+ naive T cells. The CDR3 in this case is CAGSSLAGGPLNEQFF. The sequenced DNA: TGTGCCGGCAGCTCTTTAGCGGGAGGGCCGCTTAATGAGCAGTTCTTC.